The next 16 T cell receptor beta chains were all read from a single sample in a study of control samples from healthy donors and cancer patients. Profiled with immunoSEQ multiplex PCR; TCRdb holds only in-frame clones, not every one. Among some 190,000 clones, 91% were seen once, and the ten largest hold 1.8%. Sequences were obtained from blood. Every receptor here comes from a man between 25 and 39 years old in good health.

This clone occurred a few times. The CDR3 is CASSVATGANVLTF. The CDR3 bases are TGTGCCAGCAGCGTAGCAACTGGGGCCAACGTCCTGACTTTC. The V gene is TRBV9, the J gene TRBJ2-6, with D unclear. The CDR3 is 14 residues long. V gave up 0 bases and J gave up 2 bases, with 3 bases separating them. Per the germline V gene, CDR1 is SGDLS and CDR2 is YYNGEE.

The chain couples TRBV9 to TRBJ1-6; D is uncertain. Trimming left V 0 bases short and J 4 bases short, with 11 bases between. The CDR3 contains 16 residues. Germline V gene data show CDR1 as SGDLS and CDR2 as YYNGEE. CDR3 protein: CASSVDPERYNSPLHF. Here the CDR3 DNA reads TGTGCCAGCAGCGTAGATCCCGAGCGGTATAATTCACCCCTCCACTTT. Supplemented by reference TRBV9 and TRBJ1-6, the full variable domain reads DSGVTQTPKHLITATGQRVTLRCSPRSGDLSVYWYQQSLDQGLQFLIQYYNGEERAKGNILERFSAQQFPDLHSELNLSSLELGDSALYFCASSVDPERYNSPLHFGNGTRLTVT.

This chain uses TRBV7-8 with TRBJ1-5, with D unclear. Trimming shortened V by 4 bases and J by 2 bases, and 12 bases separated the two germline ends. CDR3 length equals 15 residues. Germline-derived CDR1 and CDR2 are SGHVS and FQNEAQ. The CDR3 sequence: CASSWTELGNQPQHF. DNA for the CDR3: TGTGCCAGCAGCTGGACTGAACTGGGCAATCAGCCCCAGCATTTT.

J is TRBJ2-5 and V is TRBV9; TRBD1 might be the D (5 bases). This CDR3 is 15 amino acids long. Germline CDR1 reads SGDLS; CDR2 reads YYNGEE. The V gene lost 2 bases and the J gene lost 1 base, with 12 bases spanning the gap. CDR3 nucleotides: TGTGCCAGCAGCGTCACAGGACAATTCCAAGAGACCCAGTACTTC. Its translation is CASSVTGQFQETQYF.

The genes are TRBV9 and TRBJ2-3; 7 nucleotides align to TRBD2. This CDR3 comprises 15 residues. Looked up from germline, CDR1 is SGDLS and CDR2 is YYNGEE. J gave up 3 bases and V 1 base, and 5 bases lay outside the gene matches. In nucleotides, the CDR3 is TGTGCCAGCAGCGTAAGCGGGATTAAAACAGATACGCAGTATTTT. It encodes CASSVSGIKTDTQYF.

The CDR3 reads CASRQGADQPQHF. CDR3 in DNA: TGTGCCAGCAGGCAGGGGGCAGACCAGCCCCAGCATTTT. This rearrangement joins TRBV12-3 or TRBV12-4 to TRBJ1-5; 8 bases match TRBD1. The CDR3 contains 13 residues. The ends lost 6 bases at V and 7 bases at J; junction bases unmatched: 5.

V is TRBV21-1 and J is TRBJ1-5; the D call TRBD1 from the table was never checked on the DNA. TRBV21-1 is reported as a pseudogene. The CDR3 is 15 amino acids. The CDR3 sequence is CASSKARLIDQPQHF. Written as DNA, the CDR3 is TGTGCCAGCAGCAAAGCCAGGCTGATAGATCAGCCCCAGCATTTT.

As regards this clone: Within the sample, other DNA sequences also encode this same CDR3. The chain's CDR3 is CASSSYNSPLHF. The CDR3 nucleotides are TGTGCCAGCAGCAGTTATAATTCACCCCTCCACTTT. The chain combines TRBV3-1 (or the pseudogene TRBV3-2) with TRBJ1-6; D gene ambiguous. This CDR3 is built from 12 residues. The germline V gene encodes CDR1 LGHDT and CDR2 YNNKEL (reference sequence). V lost 5 bases, J lost 4 bases, and 3 bases lay in between.

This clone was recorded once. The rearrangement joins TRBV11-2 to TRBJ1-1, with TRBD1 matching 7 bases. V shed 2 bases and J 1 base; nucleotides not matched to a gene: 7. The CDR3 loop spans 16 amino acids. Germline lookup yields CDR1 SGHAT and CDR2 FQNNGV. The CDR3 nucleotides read TGTGCCAGCAGCTTAAACCGGGACAGACCGAACACTGAAGCTTTCTTT. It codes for CASSLNRDRPNTEAFF.

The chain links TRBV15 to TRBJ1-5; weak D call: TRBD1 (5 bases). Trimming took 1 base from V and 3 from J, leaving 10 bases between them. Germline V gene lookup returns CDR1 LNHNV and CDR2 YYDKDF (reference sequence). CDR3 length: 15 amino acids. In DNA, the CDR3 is TGTGCCACCAGCAGAGTTACAGGAAACAATCAGCCCCAGCATTTT. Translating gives CATSRVTGNNQPQHF.

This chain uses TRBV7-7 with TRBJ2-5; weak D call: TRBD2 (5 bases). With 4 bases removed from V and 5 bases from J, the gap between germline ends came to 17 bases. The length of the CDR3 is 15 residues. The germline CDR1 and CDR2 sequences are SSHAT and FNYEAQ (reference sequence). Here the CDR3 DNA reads TGTGCCAGCAGCTCTCAAGTCGGGGTTAGGGAGACCCAGTACTTC. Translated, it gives CASSSQVGVRETQYF.

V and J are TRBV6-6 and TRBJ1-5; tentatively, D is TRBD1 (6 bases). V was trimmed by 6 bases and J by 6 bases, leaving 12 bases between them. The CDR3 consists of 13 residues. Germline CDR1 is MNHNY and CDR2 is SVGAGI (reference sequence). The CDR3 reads CASRLAGAQPQHF. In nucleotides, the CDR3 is TGTGCCAGCAGATTAGCGGGGGCTCAGCCCCAGCATTTT.

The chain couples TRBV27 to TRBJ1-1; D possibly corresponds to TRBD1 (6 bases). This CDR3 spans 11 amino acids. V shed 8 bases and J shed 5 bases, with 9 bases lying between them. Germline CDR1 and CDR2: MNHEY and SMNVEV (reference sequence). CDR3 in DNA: TGTGCCAGCCGAAGGGGGACTGAAGCTTTCTTT. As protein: CASRRGTEAFF.

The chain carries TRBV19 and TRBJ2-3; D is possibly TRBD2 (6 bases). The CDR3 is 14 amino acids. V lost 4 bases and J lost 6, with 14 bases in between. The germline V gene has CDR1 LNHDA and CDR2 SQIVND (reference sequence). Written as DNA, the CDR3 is TGTGCCAGTAGTAGCGGGACGGAGTATGATACGCAGTATTTT. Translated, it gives CASSSGTEYDTQYF.

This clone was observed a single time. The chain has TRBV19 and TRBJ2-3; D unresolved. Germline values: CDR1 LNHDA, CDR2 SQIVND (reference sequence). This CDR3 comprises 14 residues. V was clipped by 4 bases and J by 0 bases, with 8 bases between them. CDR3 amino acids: CASSTLLSTDTQYF. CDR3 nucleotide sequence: TGTGCCAGTAGTACCCTGTTGAGCACAGATACGCAGTATTTT. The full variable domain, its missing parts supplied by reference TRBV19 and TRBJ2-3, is DGGITQSPKYLFRKEGQNVTLSCEQNLNHDAMYWYRQDPGQGLRLIYYSQIVNDFQKGDIAEGYSVSREKKESFPLTVTSAQKNPTAFYLCASSTLLSTDTQYFGPGTRLTVL.

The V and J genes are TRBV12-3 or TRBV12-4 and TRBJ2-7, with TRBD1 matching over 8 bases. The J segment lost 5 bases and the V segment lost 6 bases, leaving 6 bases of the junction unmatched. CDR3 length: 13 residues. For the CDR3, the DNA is TGTGCCAGCAGCAGGACAGGGTGGGACGAGCAGTACTTC. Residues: CASSRTGWDEQYF.